Sequencing of this TCR beta chain was carried out in a study of shared clonotypes between healthy human individuals. A split of CD4+ cells into CD45RA+ naive and CD45RA-negative memory subsets was performed. The study ran the assay at deep level. Measured with immunoSEQ multiplex PCR; TCRdb has only the in-frame clones, and not every one. The table lists approximately 500,000 clones, 90% to 96% of them singletons, with approximately 0.062% in the top ten. General study results and limits: The sole specimen, blood, was sampled, and tissue repertoires likely differ. Researchers found naive subsets generally carried larger estimated richness than memory subsets.

Comments on this clone: Its matching antigen is unknown.

Sequencing was done on a sample of naive CD4+ T cells sorted from blood. Regarding subset: CD45RA+ positively selected. The origin of this receptor is a woman aged 30 to 39 in good health.

The CDR3 DNA reads TGCAGTGTGGCAGATACGCAGTATTTT. This sequence encodes CSVADTQYF. V is TRBV20-1 and J is TRBJ2-3; no firm D call. Germline V gene sequence: CDR1 DFQATT, CDR2 SNEGSKA (reference sequence). The CDR3 length is 9 residues. Trimming left V 7 bases short and J 4 bases short, with 3 bases between.